One and the same sample provided the 17 T cell receptor beta chains below, sequenced in a study of blood T cell repertoires in COVID-19. Generated by immunoSEQ multiplex PCR, the TCRdb table keeps only in-frame clones and is missing some. This sample has 150,000 to 200,000 clones, with just under 85% found just once. Sequences were obtained from peripheral blood. The receptors originated from a human donor with acute or convalescent COVID-19. The donor label of this sample is uncertain.

V and J are TRBV6-5 and TRBJ2-7; 11 nucleotides match TRBD1. The CDR3 runs 14 residues. Germline CDR1 and CDR2: MNHEY and SVGAGI. V shed 5 bases and J 2 bases; nucleotides not matched to a gene: 2. CDR3 DNA: TGTGCCAGCAGTCGGACAGGGGGCACCTACGAGCAGTACTTC. Translating it yields CASSRTGGTYEQYF.

The chain combines TRBV2 with TRBJ1-1; D gene ambiguous. The CDR3 spans 13 residues. The V end was cut by 6 bases, the J end by 0 bases, with 8 bases between. Germline assignment: CDR1 SNHLY and CDR2 FYNNEI. The chain's CDR3 is CASSVELNTEAFF. CDR3 sequence (DNA): TGTGCCAGCAGCGTGGAGTTGAACACTGAAGCTTTCTTT.

J is TRBJ1-1 and V is TRBV7-2; 10 nucleotides agree with TRBD1. This CDR3 spans 15 amino acids. The V gene end was trimmed by 4 bases and the J gene end by 3 bases; junction bases not matched to a gene: 5. The germline gives CDR1 SGHTA, CDR2 FQGNSA. The CDR3 DNA reads TGTGCCAGCAGCTCCGAAGGGACAGGGGACACTGAAGCTTTCTTT. Protein product: CASSSEGTGDTEAFF.

The chain recombines TRBV9 with TRBJ2-1, with D possibly matching TRBD1 (5 bases). The V gene's germline CDR1 is SGDLS and CDR2 YYNGEE. Deletions cut 3 bases from V and 7 bases from J, with 14 bases between. The CDR3 sequence is 14 residues long. The CDR3 DNA sequence: TGTGCCAGCAGCGGAACAGGCAAGCGAAATGAGCAGTTCTTC. Translation gives CASSGTGKRNEQFF.

J is TRBJ1-1 and V is TRBV23-1; 8 nucleotides line up with TRBD1. TRBV23-1 belongs to the ORF category, with a function that is uncertain. Trimming at V came to 4 bases and at J to 3 bases, leaving 10 bases not matched to a gene. This CDR3 has 16 residues. CDR3 nucleotides: TGCGCCAGCAGTCGCAGACAGGGGAGTATGGACACTGAAGCTTTCTTT. Protein product: CASSRRQGSMDTEAFF.

The J gene is TRBJ2-1, the V gene TRBV28; D not resolved. Germline V gives CDR1 MDHEN, CDR2 SYDVKM. The CDR3 length is 11 residues. The V end lost 10 bases, the J end lost 7 bases, and 11 bases lay between the germline ends. As DNA, the CDR3 is TGTGCCACTACGCTCGAGAATGAGCAGTTCTTC. Its protein product is CATTLENEQFF.

CDR3 loop: CASTRRGTGELFF. CDR3 bases: TGTGCCAGCACCCGGAGAGGTACCGGGGAGCTGTTTTTT. The chain joins TRBV5-6 to TRBJ2-2; D call uncertain. Germline CDR1 SGHDT, CDR2 YYEEEE. Trimming pared 6 bases from V and 5 bases from J, leaving 11 bases between. The CDR3 contains 13 residues.

V is TRBV6-6 and J is TRBJ2-3; D is possibly TRBD2 (6 bases). V lost 8 bases to trimming and J lost 3 bases, with 21 bases between them. Looked up from germline, CDR1 is MNHNY and CDR2 is SVGAGI (reference sequence). The CDR3 extends over 16 amino acids. The CDR3 region is CASGPGGSVKTDTQYF. CDR3 bases: TGTGCCAGCGGCCCCGGGGGTAGCGTTAAGACAGATACGCAGTATTTT.

This clone was counted between two and nine times. The chain is built from TRBV10-1 and TRBJ1-1; 7 positions match TRBD1. Germline trimming cut 0 bases from V and 4 bases from J; bases unmatched to any gene: 14. The germline gives CDR1 WNHNN, CDR2 SYGVQD (reference sequence). There are 18 residues in the CDR3. CDR3 region: CASSESRGQSTRFTEAFF. The CDR3 coding sequence is TGCGCCAGCAGTGAGTCACGGGGACAGTCCACCCGGTTCACTGAAGCTTTCTTT.

V gene TRBV6-5 combines with J gene TRBJ1-6; 8 bases are a match to TRBD1. Germline values: CDR1 MNHEY, CDR2 SVGAGI. Trimming took 5 bases from V and 8 from J; bases not matched to a gene: 8. This CDR3 has 15 amino acids. The CDR3 here is CASSPGDRFDSPLHF. The CDR3 coding sequence is TGTGCCAGCAGTCCCGGGGACAGGTTCGATTCACCCCTCCACTTT.

The V and J genes are TRBV5-1 and TRBJ1-3, with D hard to call. The V and J ends lost 0 bases and 1 base respectively, with 14 bases between them. Germline V CDR1 and CDR2: SGHRS, YFSETQ. The CDR3 runs 17 residues. The CDR3 protein is CASSLDETPLSGNTIYF. In DNA, the CDR3 is TGCGCCAGCAGCTTGGACGAGACTCCTCTATCTGGAAACACCATATATTTT.

V and J are TRBV7-3 and TRBJ2-5; 8 positions match TRBD2. Germline assignment: CDR1 SGHTA and CDR2 FQGTGA. Trimming cost V 6 bases and J 1 base; bases outside gene matches: 10. The CDR3 extends over 16 amino acids. For the CDR3, the DNA is TGTGCCAGCAGTCCCGGGCAGGGACTAGGCCAAGAGACCCAGTACTTC. Its translation is CASSPGQGLGQETQYF. The full variable domain, with the rest looked up from reference TRBV7-3 and TRBJ2-5, is GAGVSQTPSNKVTEKGKYVELRCDPISGHTALYWYRQSLGQGPEFLIYFQGTGAADDSGLPNDRFFAVRPEGSVSTLKIQRTERGDSAVYLCASSPGQGLGQETQYFGPGTRLLVL.

The rearrangement links TRBV6-5 to TRBJ2-4; TRBD2 agrees at 7 bases. This CDR3 has 14 residues. Germline V gene sequence: CDR1 MNHEY, CDR2 SVGAGI. V shed 8 bases and J 8 bases; nucleotides not matched to a gene: 12. The CDR3 protein is CASSFGLGGDIQYF. CDR3 coding DNA: TGTGCCAGCTCCTTTGGGTTGGGGGGGGACATTCAGTACTTC.

This sequence joins TRBV7-9 and TRBJ2-2; TRBD1 matches at 10 bases. The CDR3 extends over 15 amino acids. V gave up 7 bases and J gave up 5 bases; unmatched junction bases: 7. Germline V gives CDR1 SEHNR, CDR2 FQNEAQ (reference sequence). This chain's CDR3 is CASNRQGAATGELFF. The CDR3 DNA follows: TGTGCCAGCAATCGACAGGGGGCGGCTACCGGGGAGCTGTTTTTT. Complete variable domain (other parts from reference TRBV7-9 and TRBJ2-2): DTGVSQNPRHKITKRGQNVTFRCDPISEHNRLYWYRQTLGQGPEFLTYFQNEAQLEKSRLLSDRFSAERPKGSFSTLEIQRTEQGDSAMYLCASNRQGAATGELFFGEGSRLTVL.

This chain connects TRBV7-9 to TRBJ2-1, with a tentative D call TRBD2 (6 bases). The CDR3 loop spans 14 amino acids. V shed 3 bases and J shed 6 bases, with 12 bases lying between them. Germline V gene lookup returns CDR1 SEHNR and CDR2 FQNEAQ (reference sequence). The CDR3 is CASSFTGVGNEQFF. In DNA form, the CDR3 reads TGTGCCAGCAGCTTCACGGGAGTTGGCAATGAGCAGTTCTTC.

J is TRBJ2-1 and V is TRBV30; 7 bases map to TRBD1. The CDR3 consists of 12 residues. Germline trimming cut 3 bases from V and 9 bases from J; bases unmatched to any gene: 5. Germline V gene lookup returns CDR1 GTSNPN and CDR2 SVGIG (reference sequence). The CDR3 reads CAWRRQGLEQFF. The CDR3 DNA reads TGTGCCTGGAGGCGACAGGGCCTTGAGCAGTTCTTC.

This rearrangement joins TRBV2 to TRBJ2-2; weak D call: TRBD2 (5 bases). This CDR3 comprises 13 residues. Germline V lookup: CDR1 SNHLY, CDR2 FYNNEI. Trimming removed 7 bases from V and 1 base from J, with 7 bases in between. The CDR3 DNA reads as TGTGCCAGCAAGGAGGTGAACACCGGGGAGCTGTTTTTT. Its protein product is CASKEVNTGELFF.